The TCR beta chain under discussion was sequenced for a study of blood T cell repertoires in COVID-19 (dated by TCRdb to 2019 to 2021). Background on the whole study: Collaborator samples came from the United States, Italy and Spain and covered acute and convalescent phases of COVID-19. The prospective study material was composed of cDNA or gDNA derived from T cells, B-cell-depleted T cells, or PBMCs. Subjects who had been exposed to COVID-19, were actively infected with it, or had recovered from it provided the deeply sampled blood TCRbeta repertoires that made up the dataset. The repertoires were made available in a free public database intended to serve as a resource for research on the immune response to SARS-CoV-2. The samples were drawn from the first 160 participants of the ongoing ImmuneRACE study and from over a thousand subjects provided by 6 global collaborators. Sample metadata almost always included a de-identified subject ID, COVID-19 status, age in years and sex. HLA class I and class II types, where available, came from metadata supplied by the sample provider rather than from assay-based typing.

The investigation overall reported the following: The quantity of clinical and demographic metadata differed by source and by participant and was supplied without curation.

TCRbeta CDR3 regions were amplified from genomic DNA using the immunoSEQ Assay, a bias-controlled multiplex PCR. The study's own analysis went as follows. The number of nucleated cells in each sample was estimated from the amplification of reference gene primers within the assay. Sequence reads were collapsed and filtered to measure the absolute abundance of every unique TCRbeta CDR3 rearrangement. Productive Simpson clonality was computed per sample as the square root of Simpson's diversity index over productive rearrangements. Drawn from immuneACCESS, this table holds only the in-frame rearrangements with V and J called that TCRdb kept. Clones are partly lost; checked studies trace under half to an unresolved V gene and leave the rest unexplained. V, J and clone size are those of that table, while D and trimming were read from the DNA. Present in this sample are around 58,000 clones, over 80% of which were seen just once. Jointly, the top ten make up over 6.5% of the sample.

Each collaborating institution followed its own protocols to collect whole blood in K2EDTA tubes. For TCRbeta analysis, collaborators shipped samples in one of three forms: frozen whole blood, isolated PBMCs, or DNA extracted from either of those sample types. With respect to this clone: What antigen it recognizes has not been identified. No much larger clone is present one base from it, and per-base qualities are unavailable.

At the junction V is shortened by 0 bases and J by 2 bases, with 12 bases in between. Taken from cysteine to phenylalanine, the CDR3 has 16 residues. Only the CDR3 portion is preserved as DNA: 48 bases, with reading frame beginning at the first base. In the germline V gene (reference sequence), CDR1 corresponds to SGHNT and CDR2 to YYREEE. Sequenced: peripheral blood. The V gene is TRBV5-4 and the J gene is TRBJ2-4; possibly the D gene is TRBD2, per 7 matching bases. The clonotype comes from a woman in her sixties with active or convalescent COVID-19. The DNA sequence reads TGTGCCAGCAGCTTGGCGGGGGGCGCGACCAAAAACATTCAGTACTTC. It translates to CASSLAGGATKNIQYF.